The source of this TCR beta chain is a study of T cell responses to AZD1222 COVID-19 vaccine. General observations from the study: Dominant CD4 TCR responses targeted spike regions 160-218 and 743-854. Rises in breadth and depth of Spike-specific TCRs came after two AZD1222 doses. The donor group comprised mostly white British people and more females; the analysis possibly underestimated clonal diversity. Repertoire samples came only from after the peak T cell response.

Germline V gene lookup returns CDR1 KGHSH and CDR2 LQKENI. The junction had 2 bases not matched to a gene; V was cut back by 4 bases and J by 5 bases. The CDR3 extends over 15 amino acids. As to this clone: Antigen: not known.

The assay was immunoSEQ multiplex PCR, and TCRdb's table has in-frame clones only and misses some. The sample consists of 80,000 to 100,000 clones, around nine tenths of them appearing once. This specimen was peripheral blood, taken on day 0 of AZD1222 vaccination. This TCR was recovered from an adult in good health. The chain carries TRBV18 and TRBJ2-5; TRBD2 agrees at 15 bases. CDR3 bases: TGTGCCAGCTCACTGGGACTAGCGGGAGGCGAGACCCAGTACTTC. Translated: CASSLGLAGGETQYF.